One TCR beta chain is described in this entry. After removal of 2 bases from V and 3 bases from J, the junction contained 4 bases not matched to a gene. From germline, CDR1 is MRHNA and CDR2 SNTAGT. The CDR3 spans 14 residues. This entry belongs to a study of cytomegalovirus exposure and HLA in healthy donors. Primers for the PCR totalled 60 Vbeta and 13 Jbeta. Data came from immunoSEQ multiplex PCR; TCRdb stores just in-frame clones and leaves some out. The repertoire holds around 230,000 clones, 60% to 80% seen once, with less than 2% in the top ten. Material: PBMCs. The sequence derives from a male donor in good health and CMV-seronegative. The chain joins TRBV6-4 to TRBJ2-7, with 7 bases matching TRBD2. The CDR3 loop reads CASSDRGGSYEQYF. DNA of the CDR3: TGTGCCAGCAGTGACCGGGGCGGGAGCTACGAGCAGTACTTC.